A selection of T cell receptor beta chains follows, all from one sample in a study of blood T cell repertoires in COVID-19. Clones were read by immunoSEQ multiplex PCR, and TCRdb kept only the in-frame ones, dropping some. The top ten hold 1.2% of the sample, which has 80,000 to 90,000 clones, around nine tenths seen once. The material sequenced was peripheral blood. Receptor source: a man at least 80 years old with active or convalescent COVID-19. Each CDR3 is given with its conserved first and last residue. D genes are given only for firm matches. Size tells how often a clone was seen (once, few, many) or the class of an expanded clone, and some rows leave it out.

- | TRBJ1-2 | - | TRBV13 | TGTGCCAGCAGCTTAGATCGTTTCGATGGCTACACCTTC | CASSLDRFDGYTF
- | TRBJ2-1 | - | TRBV7-2 | TGTGCCAGCAGCCATGAGGCGGATAATTACAATGAGCAGTTCTTC | CASSHEADNYNEQFF
- | TRBJ1-1 | - | TRBV18 | TGTGCCAGCTCACCGACGACGGCGGGGAGTACTGAAGCTTTCTTT | CASSPTTAGSTEAFF
- | TRBJ1-5 | - | TRBV28 | TGTGCCAGCCCATGGGGAGTAGGACTTAATCAGCCCCAGCATTTT | CASPWGVGLNQPQHF
TRBD2 | TRBJ2-2 | - | TRBV5-1 | TGCGCCAGCTCCGGAAGGGGGCTAGCGGGAGGCCCCACCGGGGAGCTGTTTTTT | CASSGRGLAGGPTGELFF
TRBD1 | TRBJ1-4 | - | TRBV28 | TGTGCCAGCAACCCGACAGGGGACAATGAAAAACTGTTTTTT | CASNPTGDNEKLFF
TRBD1 | TRBJ1-4 | - | TRBV7-3 | TGTGCCAGCAGCCAAACAGGGGGCGCGGGTGAAAAACTGTTTTTT | CASSQTGGAGEKLFF
TRBD2 | TRBJ2-3 | once | TRBV18 | TGTGCCAGCTCACCCACCTATCGGGAGGATAGGAATACGCAGTATTTT | CASSPTYREDRNTQYF
- | TRBJ2-6 | - | TRBV9 | TGTGCCAGCAGCGTAGCGGGTTCTGGGGCCAACGTCCTGACTTTC | CASSVAGSGANVLTF
- | TRBJ1-4 | - | TRBV5-1 | TGCGCCAGCAGCTTGGATGGTGTAGTGGAAAAACTGTTTTTT | CASSLDGVVEKLFF
- | TRBJ1-4 | - | TRBV25-1 | TGTGCCAGCAGTGATGGCAGGGAAGTCGATGAAAAACTGTTTTTT | CASSDGREVDEKLFF
- | TRBJ1-3 | - | TRBV30 | TGTGCCGGAACGGGACTCATCTCTGGAAACACCATATATTTT | CAGTGLISGNTIYF
TRBD2 | TRBJ2-3 | - | TRBV30 | TGTGCCTGGACCAAAACTAGCGGGAGGGCTTATTTT | CAWTKTSGRAYF
- | TRBJ1-1 | - | TRBV4-2 | TGTGCCAGCAGCCCACTCAGGGACACAAACACTGAAGCTTTCTTT | CASSPLRDTNTEAFF
- | TRBJ1-1 | once | TRBV7-3 | TGTGCCAGCAGCCTCACGGGTCTTCCGAACACTGAAGCTTTCTTT | CASSLTGLPNTEAFF
TRBD1 | TRBJ1-2 | - | TRBV29-1 | TGCAGCGTCTATCCGGGACAGGGGGAGGATGGCTACACCTTC | CSVYPGQGEDGYTF
TRBD1 | TRBJ2-1 | - | TRBV6-6 | TGTGCCAGCAGAGGACAGGCTCTCTCCTACAATGAGCAGTTCTTC | CASRGQALSYNEQFF
TRBD1 | TRBJ1-2 | - | TRBV7-9 | TGTGCCAGCAGCTTAAACAGGGGGGACTATGGCTACACCTTC | CASSLNRGDYGYTF
- | TRBJ2-6 | - | TRBV19 | TGTGCCAGTAGTAGCGGATCTGGGGCCAACGTCCTGACTTTC | CASSSGSGANVLTF
- | TRBJ1-1 | - | TRBV30 | TGTGCCTGGAGTGTCGAACAGCGGGTAACTGAAGCTTTCTTT | CAWSVEQRVTEAFF
- | TRBJ1-2 | - | TRBV6-2/TRBV6-3 | TGTGCCAGCAGTCAGACAGCAGGGCGCACCTTC | CASSQTAGRTF
TRBD1 | TRBJ1-1 | once | TRBV6-2/TRBV6-3 | TGTGCCAGCAGCCAAGACAGGGGGAACACTGAAGCTTTCTTT | CASSQDRGNTEAFF
TRBD1 | TRBJ2-7 | - | TRBV12-3/TRBV12-4 | TGTGCCAGCAGCTGGACAGGCGCCTACGAGCAGTACTTC | CASSWTGAYEQYF
- | TRBJ1-5 | - | TRBV6-2/TRBV6-3 | TGTGCCAGCAGTTGGGGGCATGGTCAGCCCCAGCATTTT | CASSWGHGQPQHF
- | TRBJ2-2 | - | TRBV6-5 | TGTGCCAGCAGCCTAGCCGAGGGAACCGGGGAGCTGTTTTTT | CASSLAEGTGELFF
TRBD1 | TRBJ1-1 | - | TRBV6-2/TRBV6-3 | TGTGCCAGCAGTAGAGGGACAGGGTTGAGCACTGAAGCTTTCTTT | CASSRGTGLSTEAFF
- | TRBJ2-4 | - | TRBV15 | TGTGCCACCAGCAGAGAGCGCCCAAGAGGCACATTCTTAGCCAAAAACATTCAGTACTTC | CATSRERPRGTFLAKNIQYF
- | TRBJ2-1 | - | TRBV5-1 | TGCGCCAGCAGCCGGCGGGGTTCCTACAATGAGCAGTTCTTC | CASSRRGSYNEQFF
- | TRBJ2-1 | - | TRBV30 | TGTGCCTGGAGTAACCAGGGTCATGAGCAGTTCTTC | CAWSNQGHEQFF
TRBD1 | TRBJ2-1 | - | TRBV5-4 | TGTGCCAGCAGCTTGGCCGCAGGGGGCGGGAACAATGAGCAGTTCTTC | CASSLAAGGGNNEQFF
TRBD1 | TRBJ2-7 | - | TRBV9 | TGTGCCAGCAGCGAAACAGGGGCTAACTACGAGCAGTACTTC | CASSETGANYEQYF
- | TRBJ2-2 | - | TRBV5-8 | TGTGCCAGCAGCTTGGCCCAGAACACCGGGGAGCTGTTTTTT | CASSLAQNTGELFF
TRBD1 | TRBJ2-1 | - | TRBV7-2 | TGTGCCAGCAGCCCGGGGACAGGTATCCCCTACAATGAGCAGTTCTTC | CASSPGTGIPYNEQFF
TRBD2 | TRBJ2-6 | - | TRBV5-5 | TGTGCCAGCAGCCTCCGGGACTATATTTCTGGGGCCAACGTCCTGACTTTC | CASSLRDYISGANVLTF
TRBD2 | TRBJ2-1 | - | TRBV5-1 | TGCGCCAGCAGCTCCCAGGGACTAGCGGGAGATGAGCAGTTCTTC | CASSSQGLAGDEQFF
TRBD1 | TRBJ2-3 | - | TRBV7-2 | TGTGCCAGCAGCCTCAAGGGGGCCGGGAAGACAGATACGCAGTATTTT | CASSLKGAGKTDTQYF